Listed below are T cell receptor beta chains from one sample, sequenced in a study of glioma-infiltrating T cells. One entry per CDR3 protein results from TCRdb running MiXCR on the multiplex PCR reads. This table holds tens of thousands of distinct CDR3 sequences, 20% to 25% found once. The sample consisted of glioma tissue, nonneoplastic brain tissue, or PBMCs (not recorded which). These receptors all come from a human donor with low-grade glioma or glioblastoma, undergoing nonglioma brain surgery, or in good health (not recorded which). CDR3s include the opening cysteine and the closing phenylalanine or tryptophan. D genes are given only for firm matches. Only part of the rows carry a size: once, few, many, or a class if the clone is expanded.

j_call,clone_size,d_call,v_call,cdr3_aa,cdr3_nt
TRBJ2-3,-,-,TRBV20-1,CSARVSGGGADTQYF,TGCAGTGCTAGAGTCTCTGGCGGAGGGGCAGATACGCAGTATTTT
TRBJ2-3,few,-,TRBV2,CAGVLAAGARTDTQYF,TGTGCCGGGGTTCTTGCGGCGGGGGCCCGCACAGATACGCAGTATTTT
TRBJ2-3,few,TRBD2,TRBV5-1,CASSPSGASGDTQYF,TGCGCCAGCAGCCCGAGCGGGGCATCGGGAGATACGCAGTATTTT
TRBJ2-1,many,TRBD1,TRBV18,CASSPFDRGAWQFF,TGTGCCAGCTCACCCTTTGACAGGGGCGCATGGCAGTTCTTC
TRBJ2-3,-,TRBD2,TRBV5-1,CASSLSGGVTDTQYF,TGCGCCAGCAGCTTGAGCGGGGGAGTCACAGATACGCAGTATTTT
TRBJ1-2,-,-,TRBV5-6,CASSSGTPSPLYYGYTF,TGTGCCAGCAGTTCCGGGACTCCTTCCCCCCTTTACTATGGCTACACCTTC
TRBJ2-7,few,TRBD1,TRBV10-3,CAISDSDRSSYEQYF,TGTGCCATCAGTGACTCGGACAGGAGCTCCTACGAGCAGTACTTC
TRBJ2-6,-,-,TRBV7-9,CASSFTPSGANVLTF,TGTGCCAGCAGCTTCACCCCATCTGGGGCCAACGTCCTGACTTTC
TRBJ1-1,many,-,TRBV18,CASSPGNTEAFF,TGTGCCAGCTCACCAGGGAACACTGAAGCTTTCTTT
TRBJ1-5,many,TRBD1,TRBV2,CASGRQGRNQPQHF,TGTGCCAGCGGACGACAGGGGAGAAATCAGCCCCAGCATTTT
TRBJ2-3,many,-,TRBV15,CATSRGRNPEFTDTQYF,TGTGCCACCAGCAGAGGCCGAAACCCCGAATTCACAGATACGCAGTATTTT
TRBJ2-1,-,-,TRBV5-1,CASSLGHNEQFF,TGCGCCAGCAGCTTGGGCCACAATGAGCAGTTCTTC
TRBJ2-7,-,-,TRBV2,CASSDRGVTYEQYF,TGTGCCAGCAGTGACAGGGGTGTAACCTACGAGCAGTACTTC
TRBJ2-7,many,TRBD2,TRBV29-1,CSAAGLAGFEQYF,TGCAGCGCCGCGGGTCTAGCGGGTTTCGAGCAGTACTTC
TRBJ1-1,-,-,TRBV12-5,CASGFAIAAVAFF,TGTGCTAGTGGTTTTGCAATTGCAGCGGTGGCTTTCTTT
TRBJ2-7,few,TRBD1,TRBV2,CASSERPTRTGDEQYF,TGTGCCAGCAGTGAGCGCCCCACGCGGACAGGGGACGAGCAGTACTTC
TRBJ1-5,many,-,TRBV19,CASSTQGLNQPQHF,TGTGCCAGTAGTACTCAGGGATTGAATCAGCCCCAGCATTTT
TRBJ2-3,-,TRBD2,TRBV5-4,CASSTTNGRDTQYF,TGTGCCAGCAGCACTACTAACGGGAGGGATACGCAGTATTTT
TRBJ2-1,many,-,TRBV12-3/TRBV12-4,CASSPQTRGSSYNEQFF,TGTGCCAGCAGCCCACAAACCCGGGGGAGCTCCTACAATGAGCAGTTCTTC
TRBJ1-1,-,-,TRBV6-5,CASSYQGNTEAFF,TGTGCCAGCAGTTATCAAGGTAACACTGAAGCTTTCTTT
TRBJ2-7,few,TRBD1,TRBV10-3,CAISEAGTARSYEQYF,TGTGCCATCAGTGAGGCCGGGACAGCTAGGAGCTACGAGCAGTACTTC
TRBJ1-1,few,-,TRBV5-6,CASSLDTNTEAFF,TGTGCCAGCAGCTTGGACACGAACACTGAAGCTTTCTTT
TRBJ1-1,few,TRBD1,TRBV29-1,CSVETADRGYTEAFF,TGCAGCGTTGAAACCGCGGACAGGGGCTACACTGAAGCTTTCTTT
TRBJ2-5,-,-,TRBV29-1,CSPPQETQYF,TGCAGCCCTCCCCAAGAGACCCAGTACTTC
TRBJ1-3,many,TRBD1,TRBV6-1,CASSGGQGIASGNTIYF,TGTGCCAGCAGTGGGGGACAGGGAATCGCATCTGGAAACACCATATATTTT
TRBJ2-7,many,TRBD2,TRBV7-2,CASSFGLAGDYEQYF,TGTGCCAGCAGCTTCGGGCTAGCGGGGGACTACGAGCAGTACTTC
TRBJ2-4,many,TRBD1,TRBV6-6,CASSSSGQVQYF,TGTGCCAGCAGTTCCTCCGGACAGGTTCAGTACTTC
TRBJ2-1,many,TRBD2,TRBV6-2/TRBV6-3,CASRTHPGTSYNEQFF,TGTGCCAGCAGGACACATCCCGGGACTAGCTACAATGAGCAGTTCTTC
TRBJ2-5,many,TRBD2,TRBV7-2,CASSFSGVSETQYF,TGTGCCAGCAGCTTTAGCGGGGTATCAGAGACCCAGTACTTC
TRBJ1-2,few,-,TRBV12-3/TRBV12-4,CASSSGPVNGYTF,TGTGCCAGCAGTTCGGGACCGGTAAATGGCTACACCTTC
TRBJ2-7,many,-,TRBV18,CASSPKTTYEQYF,TGTGCCAGCTCACCAAAGACAACCTACGAGCAGTACTTC
TRBJ2-7,many,-,TRBV5-1,CASSLSLDEQYF,TGCGCCAGCAGCTTAAGCTTGGACGAGCAGTACTTC
TRBJ2-5,many,-,TRBV29-1,CSVGSRAETQYF,TGCAGCGTTGGGTCTAGAGCAGAGACCCAGTACTTC
TRBJ2-2,-,TRBD1,TRBV19,CASSPYDRESGGELFF,TGTGCCAGTAGTCCGTACGACAGGGAAAGTGGCGGGGAGCTGTTTTTT
TRBJ2-7,many,-,TRBV6-1,CASRGRTERLLSTYEQYF,TGTGCCAGCAGAGGAAGGACAGAAAGACTTCTTAGTACCTACGAGCAGTACTTC
TRBJ1-2,-,-,TRBV9,CASSVAGTRAQDYGYTF,TGTGCCAGCAGCGTAGCAGGGACAAGGGCTCAAGACTATGGCTACACCTTC
TRBJ2-1,-,-,TRBV5-6,CASSFFGGVIYNEQFF,TGTGCCAGCAGCTTCTTCGGGGGCGTCATCTACAATGAGCAGTTCTTC
TRBJ2-3,few,-,TRBV29-1,CSVVDGATDTQYF,TGCAGCGTTGTGGATGGAGCCACAGATACGCAGTATTTT
TRBJ2-7,many,-,TRBV28,CASSWSGPPYEQYF,TGTGCCAGCAGTTGGTCGGGACCACCCTACGAGCAGTACTTC
TRBJ1-6,few,TRBD1,TRBV18,CASSQPGQGSPLHF,TGTGCCAGCTCACAACCGGGACAGGGTTCACCCCTCCACTTT
TRBJ1-1,-,-,TRBV6-2/TRBV6-3,CASTITMKNETFF,TGTGCCAGCACCATCACCATGAAAAATGAAACTTTCTTT
TRBJ1-1,many,-,TRBV29-1,CSVLDTEAFF,TGCAGCGTGCTGGACACTGAAGCTTTCTTT
TRBJ1-1,many,-,TRBV2,CASSAQTRWNTEAFF,TGTGCCAGCAGTGCCCAAACCAGATGGAACACTGAAGCTTTCTTT
TRBJ2-6,-,TRBD1,TRBV20-1,CSASKGTGGSGANVLTF,TGCAGTGCTAGTAAGGGAACAGGGGGCTCTGGGGCCAACGTCCTGACTTTC
TRBJ1-3,-,-,TRBV6-6,CASSRPRGSLNTIYF,TGTGCCAGCAGCCGCCCAAGAGGCTCTCTAAACACCATATATTTT
TRBJ2-5,many,TRBD2,TRBV20-1,CSANERIAGGTEETQYF,TGCAGTGCTAATGAGCGTATAGCGGGCGGGACCGAAGAGACCCAGTACTTC
TRBJ1-1,-,-,TRBV27,CASSQRDGRTEAFF,TGTGCCAGCAGTCAAAGGGACGGTCGGACTGAAGCTTTCTTT
TRBJ2-1,-,-,TRBV28,CASSLGQRTYNEQFF,TGTGCCAGCAGCCTCGGACAACGAACCTACAATGAGCAGTTCTTC
TRBJ1-3,many,TRBD1,TRBV20-1,CSARTGGSGNTIYF,TGCAGTGCTAGGACAGGGGGCTCTGGAAACACCATATATTTT
TRBJ2-4,few,-,TRBV6-1,CASSGPGVAKNIQYF,TGTGCCAGCAGTGGTCCAGGCGTAGCCAAAAACATTCAGTACTTC
TRBJ2-7,-,-,TRBV11-2,CASSLVPHYEQYF,TGTGCCAGCAGCCTAGTGCCTCACTACGAGCAGTACTTC
TRBJ2-7,few,-,TRBV2,CASSELQGYEQYF,TGTGCCAGCAGTGAACTCCAGGGCTACGAGCAGTACTTC
TRBJ1-1,many,TRBD1,TRBV7-8,CASSHSGQGNTEAFF,TGTGCCAGCAGCCACTCGGGACAGGGGAACACTGAAGCTTTCTTT
TRBJ1-2,many,-,TRBV15,CATSRQQANYGYTF,TGTGCCACCAGCAGACAACAGGCGAACTATGGCTACACCTTC